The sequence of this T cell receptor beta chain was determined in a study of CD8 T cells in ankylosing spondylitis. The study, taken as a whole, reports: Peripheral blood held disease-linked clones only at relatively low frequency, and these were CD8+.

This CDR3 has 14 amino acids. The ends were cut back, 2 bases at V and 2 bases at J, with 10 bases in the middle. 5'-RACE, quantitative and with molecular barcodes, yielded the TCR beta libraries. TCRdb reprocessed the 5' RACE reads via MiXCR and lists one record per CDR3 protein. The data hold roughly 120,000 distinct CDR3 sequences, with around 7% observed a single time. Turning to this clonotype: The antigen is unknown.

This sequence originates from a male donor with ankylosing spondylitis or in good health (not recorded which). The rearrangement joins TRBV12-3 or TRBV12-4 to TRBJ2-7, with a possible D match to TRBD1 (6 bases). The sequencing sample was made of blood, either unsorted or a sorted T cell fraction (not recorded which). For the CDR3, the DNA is TGTGCCAGCAGTTTAAGCCAGGGGACCTACGAGCAGTACTTC. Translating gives CASSLSQGTYEQYF.